One T cell receptor beta chain is described in this entry. In assigning cohorts, the study relied on participant-reported clinical history. Authors' analysis steps: Scientists estimated how many nucleated cells there were by amplifying reference gene primers. The protocol was immunoSEQ multiplex PCR, while the TCRdb copy is restricted to in-frame clones and leaves out a portion. D and trimming come from the DNA, and the V and J calls and clone size come from that table. In the table there are 250,000 to 400,000 clones, 85% of which are singletons. V was clipped by 6 bases and J by 1 base, with 12 bases between them. Germline V gene data show CDR1 as SEHNR and CDR2 as FQNEAQ (reference sequence). This CDR3 comprises 14 residues. This sample was included in a study of blood T cell repertoires in COVID-19.

This chain joins TRBV7-9 and TRBJ1-1; D possibly corresponds to TRBD1 (5 bases). The receptor was isolated from a woman in her thirties who had been exposed to COVID-19. Sequencing was performed on PBMCs or T cells enriched from blood (not recorded which). CDR3 in DNA: TGTGCCAGCAGTTACTTACAGGAGAACACTGAAGCTTTCTTT. This sequence encodes CASSYLQENTEAFF.